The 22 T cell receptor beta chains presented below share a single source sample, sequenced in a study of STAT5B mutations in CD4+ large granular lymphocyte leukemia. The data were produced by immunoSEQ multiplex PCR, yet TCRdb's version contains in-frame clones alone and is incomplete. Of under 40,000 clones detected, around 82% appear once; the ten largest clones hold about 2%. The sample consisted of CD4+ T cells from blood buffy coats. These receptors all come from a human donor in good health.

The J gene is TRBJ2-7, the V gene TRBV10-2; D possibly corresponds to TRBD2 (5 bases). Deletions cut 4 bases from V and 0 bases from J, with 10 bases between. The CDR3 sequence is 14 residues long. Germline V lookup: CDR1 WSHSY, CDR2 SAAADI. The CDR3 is CASSASGYSYEQYF. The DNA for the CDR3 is TGCGCCAGCAGTGCGTCGGGATACTCCTACGAGCAGTACTTC.

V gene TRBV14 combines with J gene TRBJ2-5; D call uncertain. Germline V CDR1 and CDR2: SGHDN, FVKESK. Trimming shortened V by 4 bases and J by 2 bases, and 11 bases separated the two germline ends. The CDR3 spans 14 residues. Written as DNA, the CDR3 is TGTGCCAGCAGCCCTACACTGAAACAAGAGACCCAGTACTTC. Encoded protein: CASSPTLKQETQYF.

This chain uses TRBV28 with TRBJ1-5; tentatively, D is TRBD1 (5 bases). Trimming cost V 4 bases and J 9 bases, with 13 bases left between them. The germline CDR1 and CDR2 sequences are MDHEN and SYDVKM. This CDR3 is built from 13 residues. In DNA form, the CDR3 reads TGTGCCAGCAGTTCCGGGACCTTAAGGCCCCAGCATTTT. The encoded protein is CASSSGTLRPQHF. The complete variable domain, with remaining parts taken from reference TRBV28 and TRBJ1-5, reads DVKVTQSSRYLVKRTGEKVFLECVQDMDHENMFWYRQDPGLGLRLIYFSYDVKMKEKGDIPEGYSVSREKKERFSLILESASTNQTSMYLCASSSGTLRPQHFGDGTRLSIL.

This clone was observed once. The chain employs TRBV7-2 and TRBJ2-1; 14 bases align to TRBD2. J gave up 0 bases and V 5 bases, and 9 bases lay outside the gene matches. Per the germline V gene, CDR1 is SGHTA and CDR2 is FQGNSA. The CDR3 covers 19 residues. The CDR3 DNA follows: TGTGCCAGCAGCCGGACTAGCGGGGGGTCGGGGAGCTCCTACAATGAGCAGTTCTTC. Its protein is CASSRTSGGSGSSYNEQFF.

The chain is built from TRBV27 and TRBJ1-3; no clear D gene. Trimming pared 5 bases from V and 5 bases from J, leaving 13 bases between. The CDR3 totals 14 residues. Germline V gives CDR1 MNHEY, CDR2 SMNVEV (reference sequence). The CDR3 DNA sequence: TGTGCCAGCAGTCCGTACACATTCAGAAACACCATATATTTT. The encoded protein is CASSPYTFRNTIYF.

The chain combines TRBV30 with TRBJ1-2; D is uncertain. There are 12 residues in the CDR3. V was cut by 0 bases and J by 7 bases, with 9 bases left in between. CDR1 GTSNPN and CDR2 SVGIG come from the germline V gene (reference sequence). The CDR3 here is CAWSVRGTGYTF. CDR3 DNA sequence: TGTGCCTGGAGTGTTAGAGGCACTGGCTACACCTTC.

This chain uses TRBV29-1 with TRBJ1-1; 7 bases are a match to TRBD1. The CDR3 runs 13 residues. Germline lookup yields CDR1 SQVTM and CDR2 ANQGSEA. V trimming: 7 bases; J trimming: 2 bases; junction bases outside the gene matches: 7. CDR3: CSAETGLNTEAFF. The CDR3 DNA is TGCAGCGCTGAGACAGGGCTAAACACTGAAGCTTTCTTT.

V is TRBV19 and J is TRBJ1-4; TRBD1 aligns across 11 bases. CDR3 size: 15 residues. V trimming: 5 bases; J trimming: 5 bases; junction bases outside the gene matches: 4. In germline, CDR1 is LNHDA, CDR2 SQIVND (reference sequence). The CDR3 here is CASSPGQGANEKLFF. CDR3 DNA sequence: TGTGCCAGTAGTCCTGGACAGGGGGCAAATGAAAAACTGTTTTTT.

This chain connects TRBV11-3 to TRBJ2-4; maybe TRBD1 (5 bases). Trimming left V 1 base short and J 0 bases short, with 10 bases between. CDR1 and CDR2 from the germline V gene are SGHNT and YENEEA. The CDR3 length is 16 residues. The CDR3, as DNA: TGTGCCAGCAGCTTAGGGAGTAGGGGAGCCAAAAACATTCAGTACTTC. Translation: CASSLGSRGAKNIQYF.

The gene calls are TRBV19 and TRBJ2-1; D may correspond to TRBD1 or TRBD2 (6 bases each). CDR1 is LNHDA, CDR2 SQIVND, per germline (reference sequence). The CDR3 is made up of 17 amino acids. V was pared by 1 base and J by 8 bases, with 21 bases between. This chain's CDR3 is CASSIGRGRRVFDEQFF. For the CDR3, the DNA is TGTGCCAGTAGTATAGGCAGGGGAAGGAGGGTTTTCGATGAGCAGTTCTTC.

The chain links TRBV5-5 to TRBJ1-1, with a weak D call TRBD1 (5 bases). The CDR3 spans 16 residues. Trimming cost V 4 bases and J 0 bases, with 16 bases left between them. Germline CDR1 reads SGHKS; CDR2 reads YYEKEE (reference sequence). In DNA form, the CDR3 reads TGTGCCAGCAGCCCGATTGTGGGGACGGTGAACACTGAAGCTTTCTTT. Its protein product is CASSPIVGTVNTEAFF.

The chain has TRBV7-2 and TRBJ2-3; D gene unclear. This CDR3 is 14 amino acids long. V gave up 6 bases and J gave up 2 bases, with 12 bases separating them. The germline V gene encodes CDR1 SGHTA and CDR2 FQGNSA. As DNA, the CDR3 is TGTGCCAGCAGATCACACTTGCACACAGATACGCAGTATTTT. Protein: CASRSHLHTDTQYF.

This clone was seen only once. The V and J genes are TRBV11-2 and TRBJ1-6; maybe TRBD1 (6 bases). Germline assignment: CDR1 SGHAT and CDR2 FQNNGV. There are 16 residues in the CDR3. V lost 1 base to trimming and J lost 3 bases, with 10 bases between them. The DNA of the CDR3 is TGTGCCAGCAGCTTAGGACAGGACAGCTATAATTCACCCCTCCACTTT. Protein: CASSLGQDSYNSPLHF.

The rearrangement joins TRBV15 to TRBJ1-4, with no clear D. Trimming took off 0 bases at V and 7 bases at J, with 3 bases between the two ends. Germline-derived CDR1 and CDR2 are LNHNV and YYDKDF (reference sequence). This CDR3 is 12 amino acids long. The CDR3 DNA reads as TGTGCCACCAGCAGAGATTCTGAAAAACTGTTTTTT. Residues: CATSRDSEKLFF. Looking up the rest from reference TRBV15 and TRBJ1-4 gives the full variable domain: DAMVIQNPRYQVTQFGKPVTLSCSQTLNHNVMYWYQQKSSQAPKLLFHYYDKDFNNEADTPDNFQSRRPNTSFCFLDIRSPGLGDTAMYLCATSRDSEKLFFGSGTQLSVL.

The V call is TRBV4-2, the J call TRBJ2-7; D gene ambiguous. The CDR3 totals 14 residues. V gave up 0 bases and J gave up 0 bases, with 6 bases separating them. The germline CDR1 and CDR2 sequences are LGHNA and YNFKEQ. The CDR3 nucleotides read TGTGCCAGCAGCCAAGATACCAGCTCCTACGAGCAGTACTTC. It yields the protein CASSQDTSSYEQYF.

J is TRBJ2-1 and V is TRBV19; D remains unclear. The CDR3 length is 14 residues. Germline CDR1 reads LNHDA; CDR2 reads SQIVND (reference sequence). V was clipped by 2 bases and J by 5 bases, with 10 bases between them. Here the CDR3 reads CASSISTANNEQFF. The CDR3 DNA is TGTGCCAGTAGTATATCTACGGCCAACAATGAGCAGTTCTTC.

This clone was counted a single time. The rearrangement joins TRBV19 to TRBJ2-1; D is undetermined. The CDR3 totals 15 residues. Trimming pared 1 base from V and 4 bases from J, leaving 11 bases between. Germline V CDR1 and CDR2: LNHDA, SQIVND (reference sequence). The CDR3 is CASSIAMTAYNEQFF. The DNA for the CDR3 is TGTGCCAGTAGTATAGCCATGACGGCTTACAATGAGCAGTTCTTC.

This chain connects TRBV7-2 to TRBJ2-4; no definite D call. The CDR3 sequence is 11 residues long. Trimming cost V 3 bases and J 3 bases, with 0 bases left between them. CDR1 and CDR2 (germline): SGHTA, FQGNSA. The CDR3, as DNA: TGTGCCAGCAGCTTCAAAAACATTCAGTACTTC. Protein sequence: CASSFKNIQYF.

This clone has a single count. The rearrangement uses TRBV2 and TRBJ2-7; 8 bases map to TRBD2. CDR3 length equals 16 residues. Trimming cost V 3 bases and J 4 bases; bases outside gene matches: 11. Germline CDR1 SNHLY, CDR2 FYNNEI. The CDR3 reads CASSEGSSGSLYEQYF. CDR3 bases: TGTGCCAGCAGTGAGGGCTCCAGCGGGAGTTTATACGAGCAGTACTTC. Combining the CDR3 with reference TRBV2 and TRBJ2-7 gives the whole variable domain EPEVTQTPSHQVTQMGQEVILRCVPISNHLYFYWYRQILGQKVEFLVSFYNNEISEKSEIFDDQFSVERPDGSNFTLKIRSTKLEDSAMYFCASSEGSSGSLYEQYFGPGTRLTVT.

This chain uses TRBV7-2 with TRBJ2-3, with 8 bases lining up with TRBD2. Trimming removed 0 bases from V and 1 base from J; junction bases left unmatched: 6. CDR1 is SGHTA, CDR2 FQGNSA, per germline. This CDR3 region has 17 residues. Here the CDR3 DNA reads TGTGCCAGCAGCTTAGCGGGAACTAGCGGCCGCACAGATACGCAGTATTTT. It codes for CASSLAGTSGRTDTQYF.

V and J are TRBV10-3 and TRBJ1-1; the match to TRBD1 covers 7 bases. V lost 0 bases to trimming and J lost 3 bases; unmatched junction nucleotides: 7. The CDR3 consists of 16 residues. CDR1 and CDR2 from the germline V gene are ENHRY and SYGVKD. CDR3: CAISESIGRGDTEAFF. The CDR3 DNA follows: TGTGCCATCAGTGAGTCCATAGGCAGGGGGGACACTGAAGCTTTCTTT.

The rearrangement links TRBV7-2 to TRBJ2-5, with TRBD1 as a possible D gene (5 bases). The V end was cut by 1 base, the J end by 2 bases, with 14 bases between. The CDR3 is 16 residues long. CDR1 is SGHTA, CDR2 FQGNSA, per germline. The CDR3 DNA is TGTGCCAGCAGCTTAGTTGGTACAGGAAGACAAGAGACCCAGTACTTC. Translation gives CASSLVGTGRQETQYF. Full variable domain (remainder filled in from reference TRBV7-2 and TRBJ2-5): GAGVSQSPSNKVTEKGKDVELRCDPISGHTALYWYRQSLGQGLEFLIYFQGNSAPDKSGLPSDRFSAERTGGSVSTLTIQRTQQEDSAVYLCASSLVGTGRQETQYFGPGTRLLVL.